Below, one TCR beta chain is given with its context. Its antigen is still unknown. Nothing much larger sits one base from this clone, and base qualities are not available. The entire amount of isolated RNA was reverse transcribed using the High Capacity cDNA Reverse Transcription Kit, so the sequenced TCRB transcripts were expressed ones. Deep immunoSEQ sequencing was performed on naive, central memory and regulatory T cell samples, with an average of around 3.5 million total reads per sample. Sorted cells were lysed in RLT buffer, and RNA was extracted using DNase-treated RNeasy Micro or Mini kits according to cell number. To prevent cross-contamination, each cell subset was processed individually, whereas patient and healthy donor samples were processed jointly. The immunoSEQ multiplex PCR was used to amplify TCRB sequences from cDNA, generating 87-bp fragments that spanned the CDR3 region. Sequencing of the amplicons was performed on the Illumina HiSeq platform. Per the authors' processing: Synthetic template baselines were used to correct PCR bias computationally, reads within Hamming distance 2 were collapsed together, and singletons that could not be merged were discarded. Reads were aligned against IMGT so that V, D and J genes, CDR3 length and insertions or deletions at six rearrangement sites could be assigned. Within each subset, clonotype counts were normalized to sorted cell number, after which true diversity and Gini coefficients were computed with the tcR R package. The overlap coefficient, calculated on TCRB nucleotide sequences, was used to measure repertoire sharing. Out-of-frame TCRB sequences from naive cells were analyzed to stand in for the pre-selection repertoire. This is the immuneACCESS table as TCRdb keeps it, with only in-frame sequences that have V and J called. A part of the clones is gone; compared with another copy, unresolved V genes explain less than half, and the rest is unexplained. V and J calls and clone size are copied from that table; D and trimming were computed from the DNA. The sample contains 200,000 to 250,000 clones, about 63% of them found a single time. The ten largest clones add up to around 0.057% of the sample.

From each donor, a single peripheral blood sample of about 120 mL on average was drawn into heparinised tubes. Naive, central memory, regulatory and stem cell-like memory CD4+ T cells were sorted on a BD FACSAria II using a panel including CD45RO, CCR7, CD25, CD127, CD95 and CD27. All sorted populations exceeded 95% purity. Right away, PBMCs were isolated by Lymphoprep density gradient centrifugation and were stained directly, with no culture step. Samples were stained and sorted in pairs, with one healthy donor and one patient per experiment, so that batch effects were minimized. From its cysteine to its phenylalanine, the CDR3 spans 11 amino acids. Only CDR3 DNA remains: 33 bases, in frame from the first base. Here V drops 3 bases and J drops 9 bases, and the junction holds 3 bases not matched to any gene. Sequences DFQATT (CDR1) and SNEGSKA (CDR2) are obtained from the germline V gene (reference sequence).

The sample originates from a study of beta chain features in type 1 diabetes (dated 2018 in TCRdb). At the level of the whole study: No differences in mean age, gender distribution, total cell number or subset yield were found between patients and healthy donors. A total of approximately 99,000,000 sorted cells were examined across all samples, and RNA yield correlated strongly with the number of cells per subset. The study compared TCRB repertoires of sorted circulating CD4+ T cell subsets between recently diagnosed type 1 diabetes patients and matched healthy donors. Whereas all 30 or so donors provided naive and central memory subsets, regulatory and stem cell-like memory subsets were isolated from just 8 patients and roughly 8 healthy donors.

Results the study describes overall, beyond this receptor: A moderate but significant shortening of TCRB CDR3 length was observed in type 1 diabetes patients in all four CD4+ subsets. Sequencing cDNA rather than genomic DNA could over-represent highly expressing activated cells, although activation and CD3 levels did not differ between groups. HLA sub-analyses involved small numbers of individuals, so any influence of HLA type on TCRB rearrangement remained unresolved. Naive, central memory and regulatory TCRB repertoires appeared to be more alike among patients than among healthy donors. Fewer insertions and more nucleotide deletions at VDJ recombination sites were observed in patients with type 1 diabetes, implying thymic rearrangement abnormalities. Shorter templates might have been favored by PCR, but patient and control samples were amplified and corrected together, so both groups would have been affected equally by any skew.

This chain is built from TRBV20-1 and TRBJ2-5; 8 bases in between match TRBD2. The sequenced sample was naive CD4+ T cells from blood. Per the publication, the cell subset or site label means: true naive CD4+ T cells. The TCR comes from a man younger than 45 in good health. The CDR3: CSASQREPQYF. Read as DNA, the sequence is TGCAGTGCTAGTCAGCGGGAGCCCCAGTACTTC.